This TCR beta chain was sequenced during a study of blood T cell repertoires in COVID-19 (dated by TCRdb to 2019 to 2021). In terms of the full investigation: Samples from collaborators originated in the United States, Italy and Spain and spanned both the acute and convalescent phases of COVID-19. HLA class I and class II types, where available, came from metadata supplied by the sample provider rather than from assay-based typing. The repertoires were released in a freely available public database intended as a resource for research on the immune response to SARS-CoV-2. The material from the prospective study consisted of cDNA or gDNA derived from T cells, B-cell-depleted T cells, or PBMCs. Subjects who had been exposed to COVID-19, were actively infected with it, or had recovered from it provided the deeply sampled blood TCRbeta repertoires that made up the dataset. The samples were drawn from the first 160 participants of the ongoing ImmuneRACE study and from over 950 subjects provided by 6 global collaborators. Sample metadata almost always included a de-identified subject ID, COVID-19 status, age in years and sex. Broad study findings and their caveats: How much clinical and demographic metadata was included differed by source and by participant, and the metadata was provided uncurated.

Remarks on this clone: Its recognized antigen is unknown. There are no base qualities to consult, and no much larger clone falls within one base.

Per the germline V gene, LGHNA is the CDR1 and YSLEER is the CDR2. From its cysteine to its phenylalanine, the CDR3 spans 12 amino acids. The sequence is cut down to CDR3 DNA, 36 bases in frame from base 1. V lost 0 bases and J lost 14 bases; the stretch between them is 8 bases long. The immunoSEQ Assay, a bias-controlled multiplex PCR, was used to amplify TCRbeta CDR3 regions from genomic DNA. For the original study's pipeline: Nucleated cell counts per sample were estimated from amplification of reference gene primers within the assay. To quantify the absolute abundance of each unique TCRbeta CDR3 rearrangement, sequence reads were collapsed and filtered. For each sample, productive Simpson clonality was calculated by taking the square root of Simpson's diversity index across productive rearrangements. This immuneACCESS table, as held by TCRdb, lists in-frame sequences with V and J called but not all clones. Of the missing ones, under half trace to an unresolved V gene in checked studies; the others have no known cause. The V and J calls and clone size come from that table; D and trimming were worked out from the DNA. A total of roughly 130,000 clones appear in this sample, 65% to 85% of them only once. The ten largest clonotypes hold less than 9% of the sample.

At one collaborating source in Seattle, patients were enrolled during active infection and were followed longitudinally through the course of disease. The collaborating institutions used their own protocols to collect whole blood in K2EDTA tubes. For TCRbeta analysis, collaborators shipped samples in one of three forms: frozen whole blood, isolated PBMCs, or DNA extracted from either of those sample types. Sequenced sample: peripheral blood. This clonotype was sampled from a man aged 25-40 years with COVID-19, enrolled during active disease. This chain joins TRBV4-3 to TRBJ1-6, with no confidently assigned D gene. The CDR3 protein is CASSQDQITLHF. The sequenced DNA is TGCGCCAGCAGCCAAGATCAGATCACCCTCCACTTT.